This record concerns one TCR beta chain sequence. This CDR3 has 13 residues. The germline CDR1 and CDR2 sequences are SGHTA and FQGNSA. The J segment lost 5 bases and the V segment lost 5 bases, leaving 2 bases of the junction unmatched. This entry comes from a study of cytomegalovirus exposure and HLA in healthy donors. The PCR had 60 Vbeta and 13 Jbeta primers. Measured with immunoSEQ multiplex PCR; TCRdb has only the in-frame clones, and not every one. The table has hundreds of thousands of clones, roughly 80% seen once. What was sequenced was PBMCs. This receptor was identified in a girl aged 10 to 17 in good health and CMV-seronegative. The chain combines TRBV7-2 with TRBJ1-2; TRBD1 agrees at 10 bases. CDR3 DNA: TGTGCCAGCAGCCCGGGACAGGGGTATGGCTACACCTTC. This codes for CASSPGQGYGYTF.